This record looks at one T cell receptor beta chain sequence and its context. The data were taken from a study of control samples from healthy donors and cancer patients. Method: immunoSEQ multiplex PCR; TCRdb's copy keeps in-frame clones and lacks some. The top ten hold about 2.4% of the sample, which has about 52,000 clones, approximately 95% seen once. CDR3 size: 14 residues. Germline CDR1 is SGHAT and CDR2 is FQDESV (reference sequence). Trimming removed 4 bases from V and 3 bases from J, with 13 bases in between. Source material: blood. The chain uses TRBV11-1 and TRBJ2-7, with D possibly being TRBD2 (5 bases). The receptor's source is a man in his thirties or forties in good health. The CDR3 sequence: CASSSGLGVYEQYF. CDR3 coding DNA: TGTGCCAGCAGCTCCGGGCTGGGAGTCTACGAGCAGTACTTC.